The 16 T cell receptor beta chains listed next were all sequenced from one sample in a study of blood T cell repertoires in COVID-19. TCRdb keeps only in-frame clones here, not all; method: immunoSEQ multiplex PCR. Of roughly 160,000 clones listed, 88% were seen once; the top ten hold roughly 2%. Sequencing input: peripheral blood. The receptor source for this set is a man in his fifties who had recovered from COVID-19.

The chain has TRBV7-3 and TRBJ2-7, with 7 nucleotides matching TRBD1. The J segment lost 0 bases and the V segment lost 5 bases, leaving 7 bases of the junction unmatched. The CDR3 has 15 amino acids. From germline, CDR1 is SGHTA and CDR2 FQGTGA. CDR3 sequence: CASSPYGQDSYEQYF. As DNA, the CDR3 is TGTGCCAGCAGCCCCTACGGACAGGACTCCTACGAGCAGTACTTC.

This chain joins TRBV29-1 and TRBJ2-2, with a possible D match to TRBD1 (8 bases). The V gene lost 5 bases and the J gene lost 6 bases, with 13 bases spanning the gap. Germline loops: CDR1 SQVTM, CDR2 ANQGSEA. The CDR3 spans 13 residues. The CDR3 DNA sequence: TGCAGCGTTCTAACAGGGGGGGCCGGGGAGCTGTTTTTT. Translating it yields CSVLTGGAGELFF.

This clone has ten or more counts. This chain links TRBV6-4 with TRBJ2-3, with 10 bases identical to TRBD2. Per germline, CDR1 MRHNA and CDR2 SNTAGT. This CDR3 is built from 15 residues. The V gene end was trimmed by 0 bases and the J gene end by 3 bases; junction bases not matched to a gene: 0. CDR3 sequence: CASSDSSGGTDTQYF. The CDR3 DNA reads as TGTGCCAGCAGTGACTCTAGCGGGGGGACAGATACGCAGTATTTT.

The J gene is TRBJ1-1, the V gene TRBV28; 7 bases match TRBD1. V shed 4 bases and J 3 bases; nucleotides not matched to a gene: 8. Germline V gene lookup returns CDR1 MDHEN and CDR2 SYDVKM. The CDR3 covers 15 residues. CDR3 residues: CASSSDYRGDTEAFF. CDR3 nucleotide sequence: TGTGCCAGCAGTTCTGACTACAGGGGCGACACTGAAGCTTTCTTT.

The rearrangement joins TRBV20-1 to TRBJ1-1; TRBD1 might be the D (6 bases). CDR3 size: 15 residues. V shed 3 bases and J shed 0 bases, with 14 bases lying between them. Germline loops: CDR1 DFQATT, CDR2 SNEGSKA (reference sequence). CDR3 DNA sequence: TGCAGTGCTAGTCCCACAGGGTGGATGAACACTGAAGCTTTCTTT. Its protein is CSASPTGWMNTEAFF.

The CDR3 here is CASSQDFLTGGRNQETQYF. The CDR3 nucleotides are TGTGCCAGCAGCCAAGACTTTCTGACAGGGGGAAGGAACCAAGAGACCCAGTACTTC. V is TRBV3-1 (or the pseudogene TRBV3-2) and J is TRBJ2-5; the match to TRBD1 covers 9 bases. Germline trimming cut 0 bases from V and 0 bases from J; bases unmatched to any gene: 11. In germline, CDR1 is LGHDT, CDR2 YNNKEL (reference sequence). This CDR3 has 19 amino acids.

The V and J genes are TRBV7-6 and TRBJ2-5; 13 nucleotides match TRBD2. The trim removed 2 bases at V and 3 bases at J, leaving 6 bases unmatched. Germline CDR1 SGHVS, CDR2 FNYEAQ. The CDR3 totals 17 residues. CDR3 sequence reads: CASSLTSGGASKETQYF. Here the CDR3 DNA reads TGTGCCAGCAGCTTAACTAGCGGGGGGGCTTCAAAAGAGACCCAGTACTTC.

The chain joins TRBV9 to TRBJ1-6; D possibly corresponds to TRBD1 (5 bases). V was pared by 4 bases and J by 7 bases, with 15 bases between. Germline lookup yields CDR1 SGDLS and CDR2 YYNGEE. The CDR3 loop spans 15 amino acids. The CDR3 is CASSPSGETNSPLHF. The CDR3 DNA is TGTGCCAGCAGCCCCTCGGGGGAGACGAATTCACCCCTCCACTTT. The variable domain in full, with the rest retrieved from reference TRBV9 and TRBJ1-6, is DSGVTQTPKHLITATGQRVTLRCSPRSGDLSVYWYQQSLDQGLQFLIQYYNGEERAKGNILERFSAQQFPDLHSELNLSSLELGDSALYFCASSPSGETNSPLHFGNGTRLTVT.

In DNA, the CDR3 is TGCGCCAGCAGTGAGTCTTTGGGGGGGCGGGAGCAGTACTTC. Protein sequence: CASSESLGGREQYF. This chain links TRBV10-2 with TRBJ2-7, with D possibly being TRBD2 (7 bases). V gave up 0 bases and J gave up 7 bases, with 13 bases separating them. The CDR3 is made up of 14 amino acids. Per germline, CDR1 WSHSY and CDR2 SAAADI.

This clone was seen a handful of times. This chain joins TRBV6-5 and TRBJ2-7; tentatively, D is TRBD2 (5 bases). V lost 5 bases, J lost 3 bases, and 8 bases lay in between. CDR1 and CDR2 (germline): MNHEY, SVGAGI. The CDR3 sequence is 12 residues long. The CDR3 reads CASSPGLYEQYF. CDR3 coding DNA: TGTGCCAGCAGTCCAGGACTCTACGAGCAGTACTTC.

The chain joins TRBV6-2 or TRBV6-3 to TRBJ2-7; tentative D call: TRBD1 (5 bases). This CDR3 has 13 amino acids. V shed 6 bases and J shed 5 bases, with 14 bases lying between them. CDR1 is MNHEY, CDR2 SVGEGT, per germline. Written as DNA, the CDR3 is TGTGCCAGCAGCGACCGCAGGGCCCACGAGCAGTACTTC. This codes for CASSDRRAHEQYF.

For the CDR3, the DNA is TGCGCCAGCAGGCTCGGAGAGACCCAGTACTTC. Translated, it gives CASRLGETQYF. J is TRBJ2-5 and V is TRBV10-2; D ambiguous. The CDR3 has 11 residues. CDR1 and CDR2 from the germline V gene are WSHSY and SAAADI. Trimming shortened V by 6 bases and J by 4 bases, and 6 bases separated the two germline ends.

V and J are TRBV27 and TRBJ2-3; 8 bases line up with TRBD1. Losses at the gene ends were 3 bases for V and 4 bases for J; bases not matched to a gene: 12. Germline V lookup: CDR1 MNHEY, CDR2 SMNVEV (reference sequence). This CDR3 has 17 residues. DNA for the CDR3: TGTGCCAGCAGTTTCCGGATGGACAGGGTGACGGCAGATACGCAGTATTTT. Its translation is CASSFRMDRVTADTQYF.

The chain employs TRBV29-1 and TRBJ2-2, with 12 nucleotides matching TRBD1. The V segment lost 6 bases and the J segment 5 bases; nucleotides outside the gene matches: 4. Germline CDR1 is SQVTM and CDR2 is ANQGSEA. The CDR3 has 14 amino acids. The CDR3 region is CSVPGQGATGELFF. In DNA form, the CDR3 reads TGCAGCGTCCCGGGACAGGGGGCTACCGGGGAGCTGTTTTTT.

The chain employs TRBV7-2 and TRBJ2-4; TRBD2 is a possible D gene (5 bases). This CDR3 region has 16 residues. Trimming pared 1 base from V and 2 bases from J, leaving 12 bases between. Germline CDR1 is SGHTA and CDR2 is FQGNSA. The CDR3 nucleotides read TGTGCCAGCAGCTTAGGATCGGGGATGTCCAAAAACATTCAGTACTTC. Amino acids: CASSLGSGMSKNIQYF.

This clone appeared once. This sequence joins TRBV19 and TRBJ1-3; D is possibly TRBD1 (6 bases). Germline V lookup: CDR1 LNHDA, CDR2 SQIVND (reference sequence). The CDR3 extends over 18 amino acids. Trimming took off 5 bases at V and 3 bases at J, with 23 bases between the two ends. The CDR3 DNA follows: TGTGCCAGTAGTTCTCCCCGTGGACAGAATTTTCTTGGAAACACCATATATTTT. This gives the protein CASSSPRGQNFLGNTIYF. Drawing the rest from reference TRBV19 and TRBJ1-3, the complete variable domain is DGGITQSPKYLFRKEGQNVTLSCEQNLNHDAMYWYRQDPGQGLRLIYYSQIVNDFQKGDIAEGYSVSREKKESFPLTVTSAQKNPTAFYLCASSSPRGQNFLGNTIYFGEGSWLTVV.